These 12 T cell receptor beta chains were all obtained from the same sample, sequenced in a study of blood T cell repertoires in COVID-19. Clones were read by immunoSEQ multiplex PCR, and TCRdb kept only the in-frame ones, dropping some. The sample has roughly 240,000 clones, around four fifths seen once. Sequenced: peripheral blood. The source is a man in his sixties who had recovered from COVID-19.

This sequence joins TRBV6-1 and TRBJ2-7; TRBD2 might be the D (5 bases). V was trimmed by 3 bases and J by 6 bases, leaving 9 bases between them. The CDR3 has 12 amino acids. Germline CDR1 reads MNHNS; CDR2 reads SASEGT. CDR3 region: CASSESRGEQYF. The CDR3 DNA reads TGTGCCAGCAGTGAGTCCCGGGGCGAGCAGTACTTC.

The chain recombines TRBV15 with TRBJ2-5; TRBD2 aligns across 8 bases. J gave up 4 bases and V 1 base, and 14 bases lay outside the gene matches. The CDR3 contains 18 residues. Germline lookup yields CDR1 LNHNV and CDR2 YYDKDF (reference sequence). The CDR3 DNA is TGTGCCACCAGCAGAGTACTAGCGGAACCCCCCAGCGGAGAGACCCAGTACTTC. It codes for CATSRVLAEPPSGETQYF. The whole variable domain, filled in from reference TRBV15 and TRBJ2-5, reads DAMVIQNPRYQVTQFGKPVTLSCSQTLNHNVMYWYQQKSSQAPKLLFHYYDKDFNNEADTPDNFQSRRPNTSFCFLDIRSPGLGDTAMYLCATSRVLAEPPSGETQYFGPGTRLLVL.

V gene TRBV5-1 combines with J gene TRBJ2-3; 13 positions match TRBD2. The V segment lost 0 bases and the J segment 6 bases; nucleotides outside the gene matches: 7. Germline CDR1 and CDR2: SGHRS and YFSETQ. This CDR3 is built from 17 residues. The CDR3 DNA follows: TGCGCCAGCAGCTTGGTTGGGACTAGCGGGACATCTGATACGCAGTATTTT. Amino acid sequence: CASSLVGTSGTSDTQYF.

The chain uses TRBV6-4 and TRBJ2-2, with 7 bases aligning to TRBD2. This CDR3 has 17 residues. V dropped 4 bases and J dropped 1; count of bases not matched to a gene: 9. Germline loops: CDR1 MRHNA, CDR2 SNTAGT. This chain's CDR3 is CASSAVSSGVNTGELFF. The CDR3 DNA reads TGTGCCAGCAGTGCGGTTTCTAGCGGAGTGAACACCGGGGAGCTGTTTTTT.

CDR3 coding DNA: TGTGCCAGCTCACCCGGACAGGGGGAAGTTCAGCCCCAGCATTTT. As protein: CASSPGQGEVQPQHF. The genes are TRBV18 and TRBJ1-5; 10 positions match TRBD1. The CDR3 extends over 15 amino acids. Germline trimming cut 3 bases from V and 6 bases from J; bases unmatched to any gene: 5. Germline V gives CDR1 KGHSH, CDR2 LQKENI.

The sample holds one count of this clone. The chain employs TRBV19 and TRBJ2-1; no clear D. Trimming pared 7 bases from V and 7 bases from J, leaving 26 bases between. This CDR3 has 17 amino acids. Germline CDR1 reads LNHDA; CDR2 reads SQIVND (reference sequence). The CDR3 DNA is TGTGCCAGTACCCGTCACTCCGGTCTATCATCTGTGAATGAGCAGTTCTTC. Translating it yields CASTRHSGLSSVNEQFF.

V usage is TRBV19 and J usage is TRBJ1-3, with D possibly TRBD1 on 6 matching bases. The CDR3 has 17 residues. Germline CDR1 is LNHDA and CDR2 is SQIVND (reference sequence). V was cut by 5 bases and J by 0 bases, with 17 bases left in between. DNA of the CDR3: TGTGCCAGTAGTCAGGGGACTACCCAACTCTCTGGAAACACCATATATTTT. Its protein product is CASSQGTTQLSGNTIYF.

This rearrangement joins TRBV20-1 to TRBJ1-2; possible D gene TRBD1, 5 bases. The ends were cut back, 3 bases at V and 2 bases at J, with 7 bases in the middle. There are 12 residues in the CDR3. The V gene's germline CDR1 is DFQATT and CDR2 SNEGSKA (reference sequence). The CDR3: CSASRTNYGYTF. CDR3 nucleotide sequence: TGCAGTGCTAGTCGGACAAACTATGGCTACACCTTC.

V is TRBV18 and J is TRBJ2-1; 12 positions match TRBD2. This CDR3 comprises 18 residues. V was pared by 0 bases and J by 7 bases, with 10 bases of the junction left unmatched. From germline, CDR1 is KGHSH and CDR2 LQKENI. The CDR3 here is CASSPPVGLAGPDNEQFF. The CDR3, as DNA: TGTGCCAGCTCACCACCGGTAGGACTAGCGGGACCGGATAATGAGCAGTTCTTC.

V usage is TRBV3-1 (or the pseudogene TRBV3-2) and J usage is TRBJ1-2; 8 bases fit TRBD1. In germline, CDR1 is LGHDT, CDR2 YNNKEL (reference sequence). V dropped 5 bases and J dropped 8; count of bases not matched to a gene: 22. CDR3 size: 18 residues. The CDR3 reads CASSEQGTGPQPASGYTF. Here the CDR3 DNA reads TGTGCCAGCAGCGAACAAGGGACAGGTCCTCAACCCGCGTCGGGCTACACCTTC.

The gene calls are TRBV7-9 and TRBJ1-5; no firm D call. Germline V gene lookup returns CDR1 SEHNR and CDR2 FQNEAQ (reference sequence). Trimming stripped 1 base from V and 5 bases from J, with 6 bases between. The CDR3 length is 13 residues. This CDR3 is CASSLGGDQPQHF. In nucleotides, the CDR3 is TGTGCCAGCAGCTTAGGAGGAGATCAGCCCCAGCATTTT.

The chain carries TRBV9 and TRBJ2-2; no reliable D call. There are 14 residues in the CDR3. Germline V gene lookup returns CDR1 SGDLS and CDR2 YYNGEE. The V end was cut by 0 bases, the J end by 0 bases, with 3 bases between. For the CDR3, the DNA is TGTGCCAGCAGCGTAGGAGCGAACACCGGGGAGCTGTTTTTT. Encoded protein: CASSVGANTGELFF.